These T cell receptor beta chains were read from a single sample in a study of T-cell reconstitution after alpha-beta-depleted transplantation in children. TCRdb recomputed calls from the PCR reads with MiXCR, one row per CDR3 protein. Of hundreds of thousands of distinct CDR3 sequences in the sample, roughly a tenth were seen once. The sequenced sample was PBMCs, obtained before TCRalphabeta/CD19-depleted stem cell transplant. These receptors were taken from a child under 10 years old with inherited bone marrow failure, due to receive a stem cell transplant. Each CDR3 is given with its conserved first and last residue. The D gene is left open where the match is weak. Clone size is shown for a subset of rows, as once, few, many or a class of expanded clone.

cdr3_nt cdr3_aa d_call v_call cdr3_length clone_size j_call
TGTGCCAGCAGTTTTCAAGTCCCCACGGGCAGATCTGGGGCCAACGTCCTGACTTTC CASSFQVPTGRSGANVLTF - TRBV28 19 - TRBJ2-6
TGTGCCTGGAGTGCAGCCCTCTACGAGCAGTACTTC CAWSAALYEQYF - TRBV30 12 - TRBJ2-7
TGCGCCAGCAGCCAAGACCTAGAGCTAGATACGCAGTATTTT CASSQDLELDTQYF - TRBV4-3 14 many TRBJ2-3
TGTGCCAGCAGCCCCTGGCGGGGAATGAACACTGAAGCTTTCTTT CASSPWRGMNTEAFF - TRBV3-1 15 - TRBJ1-1
TGCACCTCCGAGCGGACCAACTATGGCTACACCTTC CTSERTNYGYTF - TRBV20-1 12 - TRBJ1-2
TGCAGTGCTAGAGATGAGGCGGGAGACCCCTACAATGAGCAGTTCTTC CSARDEAGDPYNEQFF TRBD2 TRBV20-1 16 - TRBJ2-1
TGTGCCAGCAGTACTAGCGGCCACCAAGAGACCCAGTACTTC CASSTSGHQETQYF TRBD2 TRBV25-1 14 many TRBJ2-5
TGCGCCAGCAGACCGGGTCAAGAGACCCAGTACTTC CASRPGQETQYF - TRBV5-1 12 many TRBJ2-5
TGCAGCACCCGGACCGGGGGGACTGCGCAGTATTTT CSTRTGGTAQYF TRBD2 TRBV29-1 12 - TRBJ2-3
TGTGCCAGCAGCTCTAGCGGGAGGTCATTCAGATTAGATGAGCAGTTCTTC CASSSSGRSFRLDEQFF TRBD2 TRBV11-3 17 many TRBJ2-1
TGTGCCAGCAGCCCCGGGGGGGGCATTGGCTACACCTTC CASSPGGGIGYTF - TRBV12-3/TRBV12-4 13 - TRBJ1-2
TGTGCCAGCAGCTTAGGGTGGCGTCAAAGCACAGATACGCAGTATTTT CASSLGWRQSTDTQYF - TRBV11-2 16 few TRBJ2-3
TGCAGCGTGGTGGACACCCCCTATGGCTACACCTTC CSVVDTPYGYTF - TRBV29-1 12 many TRBJ1-2
TGTGCCAGCAGTTACTCGAGGACTAGCCCCAATGAGCAGTTCTTC CASSYSRTSPNEQFF TRBD2 TRBV6-2/TRBV6-3 15 few TRBJ2-1
TGTGCCAGTAAAGAGGACCCCCGGTCGAAGGAGCTGTTTTTT CASKEDPRSKELFF - TRBV12-3/TRBV12-4 14 many TRBJ2-2
TGTGCCAGCAGCGTATCGTCTAGCGGAAACACCGGGGAGCTGTTTTTT CASSVSSSGNTGELFF TRBD2 TRBV9 16 many TRBJ2-2
TGTGCCAGCAGTTTAAGGGGACAGGGTGTCGGGAATGAGCAGTTCTTC CASSLRGQGVGNEQFF TRBD1 TRBV12-3/TRBV12-4 16 - TRBJ2-1
TGTGCCAGCAGCTTATGGTTCGTGAGGGAGGCAGAGACCCAGTACTTC CASSLWFVREAETQYF - TRBV7-9 16 many TRBJ2-5
TGCAGTGCTAGAGATTTGCGCAGGATGAAGTACAATGAGCAGTTCTTC CSARDLRRMKYNEQFF - TRBV20-1 16 many TRBJ2-1
TGCGCCAGCAGCTTGGTGCCAGCCTCTGGGGCCAACGTCCTGACTTTC CASSLVPASGANVLTF - TRBV5-1 16 - TRBJ2-6
TGCGCCAGCAGCCAAGGGGACGGGAACACTGAAGCTTTCTTT CASSQGDGNTEAFF - TRBV4-3 14 many TRBJ1-1
TGTGCCAGCAGTGGGGAAACCGGGGAGCTGTTTTTT CASSGETGELFF - TRBV12-3/TRBV12-4 12 - TRBJ2-2
TGTGCCAGCAGCTTAGAACAGGGGGCGCGTACTGAAGCTTTCTTT CASSLEQGARTEAFF TRBD1 TRBV7-8 15 - TRBJ1-1
TGTGCCAGCAGCCCAAGGCCGGATACGCAGTATTTT CASSPRPDTQYF - TRBV7-9 12 many TRBJ2-3
TGTGCCAGCAGCCCTGAGACTAGCGGGAGCCCCTACGAGCAGTACTTC CASSPETSGSPYEQYF TRBD2 TRBV9 16 many TRBJ2-7
TGTGCCAGCAGCTTTGGGCTGGCCCAGCCCCAGCATTTT CASSFGLAQPQHF - TRBV21-1 13 - TRBJ1-5
TGCAGCGTTGGTACTAGCGGAGCCTACAATGAGCAGTTCTTC CSVGTSGAYNEQFF TRBD2 TRBV29-1 14 many TRBJ2-1
TGTGCCACCAGTGACCCGGGACAGGCGGGCGGGGAGCTGTTTTTT CATSDPGQAGGELFF TRBD1 TRBV24-1 15 many TRBJ2-2